A single sample is the source of the 8 T cell receptor beta chains below, sequenced in a study of cytomegalovirus exposure and HLA in healthy donors. The primer mix had 60 Vbeta and 13 Jbeta primers. Sequencing was performed with immunoSEQ multiplex PCR; in TCRdb, only in-frame clones are kept and a portion is missing. The data contain 100,000 to 150,000 clones, 65% to 85% of them singletons. Material: PBMCs. The receptors come from a man aged 18 to 29 in good health and CMV-seropositive.

This clone was found a few times. V usage is TRBV10-3 and J usage is TRBJ2-6; 11 nucleotides align to TRBD1. The CDR3 loop spans 16 amino acids. Germline loops: CDR1 ENHRY, CDR2 SYGVKD. V shed 4 bases and J 3 bases; nucleotides not matched to a gene: 2. The CDR3 DNA reads TGTGCCATCAGTGGGACAGGGGGCGATGGGGCCAACGTCCTGACTTTC. Protein product: CAISGTGGDGANVLTF.

This CDR3 reads CASSLGSGYEQYF. CDR3 DNA: TGTGCCAGTAGCCTCGGGTCTGGATACGAGCAGTACTTC. V usage is TRBV19 and J usage is TRBJ2-7, with D uncertain. Germline CDR1 LNHDA, CDR2 SQIVND (reference sequence). This CDR3 contains 13 residues. The V and J ends lost 6 bases and 4 bases respectively, with 13 bases between them.

This clone has only a few counts. The chain combines TRBV4-3 with TRBJ1-1; 7 nucleotides match TRBD1. J gave up 9 bases and V 1 base, and 11 bases lay outside the gene matches. The CDR3 contains 15 residues. Germline loops: CDR1 LGHNA, CDR2 YSLEER. The CDR3 is CASSQGSGDSRKAFF. The CDR3 DNA is TGCGCCAGCAGCCAAGGGAGTGGGGACAGTCGAAAAGCTTTCTTT.

The chain uses TRBV5-4 and TRBJ2-7, with D possibly matching TRBD2 (5 bases). CDR1 is SGHNT and CDR2 is YYREEE in the germline V gene (reference sequence). The CDR3 has 14 amino acids. The V end was cut by 0 bases, the J end by 3 bases, with 10 bases between. The CDR3 sequence is CASSLAGEFYEQYF. The CDR3, as DNA: TGTGCCAGCAGCTTGGCCGGGGAATTCTACGAGCAGTACTTC.

The V gene is TRBV19, the J gene TRBJ2-5; D remains ambiguous. The CDR3 extends over 14 amino acids. The V gene's germline CDR1 is LNHDA and CDR2 SQIVND (reference sequence). Deletions cut 5 bases from V and 5 bases from J, with 15 bases between. This CDR3 reads CASSPNLRVETQYF. The CDR3 bases are TGTGCCAGTAGTCCAAACCTCCGGGTGGAGACCCAGTACTTC.

V gene TRBV5-1 combines with J gene TRBJ2-1, with 11 bases matching TRBD2. Germline-derived CDR1 and CDR2 are SGHRS and YFSETQ. Trimming took 5 bases from V and 9 from J; bases not matched to a gene: 4. The length of the CDR3 is 13 residues. For the CDR3, the DNA is TGCGCCAGCAGTAGCGGGAGGGCCACTGAGCAGTTCTTC. The encoded protein is CASSSGRATEQFF.

The V and J genes are TRBV5-1 and TRBJ1-1, with TRBD1 matching over 7 bases. CDR3 size: 15 residues. CDR1 SGHRS and CDR2 YFSETQ come from the germline V gene. J was trimmed by 1 base and V by 4 bases; bases with no gene match: 7. CDR3 coding DNA: TGCGCCAGCAGCCCTCAGACAGGGAGGAACACTGAAGCTTTCTTT. As protein: CASSPQTGRNTEAFF.

This clone was seen once. The V gene is TRBV5-6, the J gene TRBJ2-5; D is unclear. CDR1 is SGHDT, CDR2 YYEEEE, per germline. V was cut by 4 bases and J by 3 bases, with 13 bases left in between. This CDR3 contains 14 residues. CDR3 nucleotide sequence: TGTGCCAGCAGCCATGATCCCCCGGAAGAGACCCAGTACTTC. It yields the protein CASSHDPPEETQYF.